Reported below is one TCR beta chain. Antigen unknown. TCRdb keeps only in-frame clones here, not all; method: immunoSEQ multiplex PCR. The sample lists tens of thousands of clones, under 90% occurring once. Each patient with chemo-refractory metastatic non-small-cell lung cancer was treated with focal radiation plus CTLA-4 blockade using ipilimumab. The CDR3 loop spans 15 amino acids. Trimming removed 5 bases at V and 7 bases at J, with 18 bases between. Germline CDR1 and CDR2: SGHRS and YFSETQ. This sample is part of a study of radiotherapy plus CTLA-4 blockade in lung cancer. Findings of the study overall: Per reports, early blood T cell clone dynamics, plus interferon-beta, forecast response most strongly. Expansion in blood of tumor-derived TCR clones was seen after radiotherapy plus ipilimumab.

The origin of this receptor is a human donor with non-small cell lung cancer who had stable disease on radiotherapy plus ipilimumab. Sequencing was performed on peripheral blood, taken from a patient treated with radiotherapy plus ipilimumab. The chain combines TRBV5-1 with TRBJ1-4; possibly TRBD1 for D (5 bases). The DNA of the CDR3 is TGCGCCAGCAGTCCCTCCGGGGGGAAGGGTGAAAAACTGTTTTTT. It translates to CASSPSGGKGEKLFF.